This T cell receptor beta chain was profiled in a study of cytomegalovirus exposure and HLA in healthy donors. Here immunoSEQ multiplex PCR was the method, and the copy in TCRdb shows in-frame clones only, minus some. Of tens of thousands of clones in the sample, 85% to 95% were seen once. As for this clone: Its antigen is undetermined.

Study-wide points: Researchers catalogued some 160 TCR beta chains as cytomegalovirus-associated.

The ends lost 4 bases at V and 9 bases at J; junction bases unmatched: 13. From germline, CDR1 is LNHDA and CDR2 SQIVND (reference sequence). This CDR3 contains 15 residues. The source is a man between 18 and 29 years old in good health and CMV-seronegative. The chain uses TRBV19 and TRBJ2-7; 9 bases line up with TRBD1. The sample comprised PBMCs. In DNA, the CDR3 is TGTGCCAGTAGTACCCCGGGACAGGGCCGAGGGGGGCAGTACTTC. This encodes CASSTPGQGRGGQYF.